A selection of T cell receptor beta chains follows, all from one sample in a study of T cell responses to AZD1222 COVID-19 vaccine. The assay was immunoSEQ multiplex PCR, and TCRdb's table has in-frame clones only and misses some. Of more than 95,000 clones listed, roughly nine tenths are singletons. Material: peripheral blood, obtained on day 0 of AZD1222 vaccination. The receptors were gathered from an adult in good health. Each CDR3 is given with its conserved first and last residue. A D gene is named only where the DNA matches it firmly. The listing skips clone size in some rows; elsewhere it reads once, few, many or a size class.

D,V,size,J,CDR3,DNA
TRBD1,TRBV25-1,few,TRBJ1-1,CASSDETGLKFTEAFF,TGTGCCAGCAGTGATGAGACAGGGTTGAAATTCACTGAAGCTTTCTTT
TRBD2,TRBV27,NA,TRBJ2-2,CASSLLKGLAGKPDTGELFF,TGTGCCAGCAGTTTACTTAAGGGACTAGCGGGAAAGCCGGACACCGGGGAGCTGTTTTTT
NA,TRBV6-5,NA,TRBJ2-1,CASSGGSSYNEQFF,TGTGCCAGCAGCGGCGGGTCCTCCTACAATGAGCAGTTCTTC
NA,TRBV4-1,NA,TRBJ1-4,CASSLRRGTREKLFF,TGCGCCAGCAGCCTCCGCCGGGGGACGCGGGAAAAACTGTTTTTT
TRBD1,TRBV6-2/TRBV6-3,NA,TRBJ2-1,CASSYSRTGTYNEQFF,TGTGCCAGCAGTTACTCGAGGACAGGGACCTACAATGAGCAGTTCTTC
NA,TRBV7-8,NA,TRBJ2-3,CASRLAATSTDTQYF,TGTGCCAGCAGATTAGCGGCTACTAGCACAGATACGCAGTATTTT
TRBD1,TRBV24-1,NA,TRBJ1-5,CATSDENDSGTDNSNQPQHF,TGTGCCACCAGTGATGAGAATGATAGTGGGACAGACAATAGCAATCAGCCCCAGCATTTT
NA,TRBV18,few,TRBJ2-2,CASSPLTLNTGELFF,TGTGCCAGCTCACCACTGACTTTGAACACCGGGGAGCTGTTTTTT
NA,TRBV19,NA,TRBJ1-1,CASSGGWNTEAFF,TGTGCCAGTAGTGGGGGCTGGAACACTGAAGCTTTCTTT
TRBD1,TRBV10-1,NA,TRBJ1-6,CASSDGTGGYNSPLHF,TGCGCCAGCAGTGATGGGACAGGGGGATATAATTCACCCCTCCACTTT
TRBD2,TRBV7-2,NA,TRBJ2-7,CASSLRPKASGRAYEQYF,TGTGCCAGCAGCTTAAGACCTAAGGCTAGCGGGAGGGCCTACGAGCAGTACTTC
NA,TRBV7-2,NA,TRBJ1-6,CASSLNIWAPLHF,TGTGCCAGCAGCTTGAATATTTGGGCACCCCTCCACTTT
NA,TRBV6-5,NA,TRBJ1-2,CASSYFQGYYGYTF,TGTGCCAGCAGTTACTTCCAGGGCTACTATGGCTACACCTTC
TRBD1,TRBV27,NA,TRBJ2-7,CASSPGTGGNEQYF,TGTGCCAGCAGCCCCGGGACAGGGGGAAACGAGCAGTACTTC
NA,TRBV15,NA,TRBJ2-1,CATSPQYRREPYNEQFF,TGTGCCACCAGCCCCCAGTATAGGAGGGAACCCTACAATGAGCAGTTCTTC
TRBD2,TRBV6-5,NA,TRBJ2-7,CASSYSTSGSSYEQYF,TGTGCCAGCAGTTACTCGACTAGCGGGAGCTCCTACGAGCAGTACTTC
TRBD2,TRBV7-9,once,TRBJ2-7,CASSSRLAGGQGEQYF,TGTGCCAGCAGCTCCAGACTAGCGGGAGGGCAAGGCGAGCAGTACTTC
TRBD1,TRBV19,NA,TRBJ1-4,CASSRTTGGFEKLFF,TGTGCCAGTAGTCGAACGACAGGGGGCTTCGAAAAACTGTTTTTT
NA,TRBV29-1,NA,TRBJ1-1,CSVDPAVTEAFF,TGCAGCGTTGACCCGGCGGTGACCGAAGCTTTCTTT
TRBD2,TRBV11-2,NA,TRBJ2-7,CASSLGTSGFEQYF,TGTGCCAGCAGCCTAGGGACTAGCGGGTTCGAGCAGTACTTC
TRBD1,TRBV19,NA,TRBJ2-7,CASCLGQGSYEQYF,TGTGCCAGTTGTCTAGGACAGGGCTCCTACGAGCAGTACTTC
NA,TRBV18,NA,TRBJ2-7,CASSRGANNYEQYF,TGTGCCAGCTCACGGGGGGCCAATAATTACGAGCAGTACTTC
NA,TRBV2,NA,TRBJ2-3,CASPVTDTQYF,TGTGCCAGCCCAGTCACAGATACGCAGTATTTT
NA,TRBV5-6,NA,TRBJ2-6,CASSDGRRLSGANVLTF,TGTGCCAGCAGCGACGGACGGAGGCTCTCTGGGGCCAACGTCCTGACTTTC
TRBD1,TRBV27,NA,TRBJ1-4,CASMLTGVDPNEKLFF,TGTGCCAGCATGTTAACAGGGGTGGATCCTAATGAAAAACTGTTTTTT
NA,TRBV6-4,few,TRBJ2-7,CASSDSRFSSYEQYF,TGTGCCAGCAGTGACTCCCGTTTTTCATCCTACGAGCAGTACTTC
NA,TRBV24-1,NA,TRBJ1-5,CATSDGQFSNQPQHF,TGTGCCACCAGTGATGGACAGTTCAGCAATCAGCCCCAGCATTTT
NA,TRBV7-8,NA,TRBJ2-1,CASSPYNEQFF,TGTGCCAGCAGCCCGTACAATGAGCAGTTCTTC
TRBD1,TRBV5-6,NA,TRBJ1-2,CASSLAEWDRPNYGYTF,TGTGCCAGCAGCTTGGCCGAATGGGACAGGCCGAACTATGGCTACACCTTC
TRBD2,TRBV6-2/TRBV6-3,once,TRBJ2-7,CASSHSLAGVGMWEQYF,TGTGCCAGCAGTCACTCTCTAGCGGGAGTGGGGATGTGGGAGCAGTACTTC
NA,TRBV3-1/TRBV3-2,NA,TRBJ2-1,CASSQQRIGNEQFF,TGTGCCAGCAGCCAACAGCGGATCGGCAATGAGCAGTTCTTC
NA,TRBV29-1,NA,TRBJ2-2,CSVSPPGTGELFF,TGCAGCGTTTCCCCCCCCGGGACCGGGGAGCTGTTTTTT
NA,TRBV30,NA,TRBJ1-1,CAWSVGVGRDAEAFF,TGTGCCTGGAGTGTAGGGGTCGGCAGGGACGCTGAAGCTTTCTTT
TRBD1,TRBV30,once,TRBJ2-7,CAWETGVTYEQYF,TGTGCCTGGGAGACAGGGGTGACCTACGAGCAGTACTTC
NA,TRBV7-7,NA,TRBJ2-5,CASSLRQGAGETQYF,TGTGCTAGCAGCCTTCGACAGGGCGCGGGGGAGACCCAGTACTTC
NA,TRBV5-6,NA,TRBJ2-5,CASSLAGQRETQYF,TGTGCCAGCAGCTTGGCGGGACAACGGGAGACCCAGTACTTC
NA,TRBV5-4,NA,TRBJ1-4,CASSLADPNEKLFF,TGTGCCAGCAGCCTCGCCGATCCTAATGAAAAACTGTTTTTT